The 9 T cell receptor beta chains below come from one sample, sequenced in a study of T cells after yellow fever vaccination. Via MiXCR, TCRdb re-called the 5' RACE reads, giving one row per CDR3 protein. The sample lists some 100,000 distinct CDR3 sequences; 8.9% were seen once. Sample: CD8+ T cells not binding an NS4B(214-222) dextramer, sorted from PBMCs, taken around 15 days after the first yellow fever vaccination. These receptors were obtained from a man younger than 35 who received the YFV17D yellow fever vaccine.

V and J are TRBV20-1 and TRBJ2-7; TRBD2 matches at 10 bases. CDR3 size: 12 residues. CDR1 and CDR2 from the germline V gene are DFQATT and SNEGSKA (reference sequence). The V and J ends lost 5 bases and 3 bases, in that order; junction bases with no gene match: 1. The CDR3 nucleotides are TGCAGTGCTCGACTAGCGGGCTACGAGCAGTACTTC. It translates to CSARLAGYEQYF.

This clonotype was seen a handful of times. The CDR3 sequence: CASSQRAGDRTSKNIQYF. For the CDR3, the DNA is TGTGCCAGCAGCCAACGTGCCGGGGACAGGACGTCCAAAAACATTCAGTACTTC. The V gene is TRBV3-1, the J gene TRBJ2-4; 8 bases align to TRBD1. J lost 2 bases, V lost 2 bases, and 11 bases had no gene match. The germline V gene has CDR1 LGHDT and CDR2 YNNKEL (reference sequence). This CDR3 is built from 18 residues.

This chain links TRBV30 with TRBJ2-7; D gene uncertain. Between the trimmed V and J ends, which lost 0 bases and 5 bases, there was a span of 14 bases. From germline, CDR1 is GTSNPN and CDR2 SVGIG (reference sequence). This CDR3 contains 14 residues. CDR3 residues: CAWSVLARRNEQYF. The CDR3 nucleotides are TGTGCCTGGAGTGTACTTGCGCGTCGGAACGAGCAGTACTTC.

The V call is TRBV5-4, the J call TRBJ2-7; D is ambiguous. Trimming took 2 bases from V and 1 from J, leaving 7 bases between them. Germline values: CDR1 SGHNT, CDR2 YYREEE (reference sequence). This CDR3 is built from 13 residues. CDR3 loop: CASSLLGSYEQYV. The CDR3 DNA is TGTGCCAGCAGCTTACTTGGATCCTACGAGCAGTACGTC.

This clonotype was seen at least ten times. This chain connects TRBV30 to TRBJ2-1, with D hard to call. V lost 0 bases to trimming and J lost 0 bases, with 6 bases between them. This CDR3 is built from 14 residues. Per the germline V gene, CDR1 is GTSNPN and CDR2 is SVGIG (reference sequence). In DNA form, the CDR3 reads TGTGCCTGGAGTGTCCAGAGCTCCTACAATGAGCAGTTCTTC. Protein product: CAWSVQSSYNEQFF.

This clonotype came up a few times. This chain connects TRBV5-6 to TRBJ2-2; D ambiguous. This CDR3 has 15 amino acids. V was cut by 0 bases and J by 0 bases, with 6 bases left in between. Germline lookup yields CDR1 SGHDT and CDR2 YYEEEE. The CDR3 DNA reads as TGTGCCAGCAGCTTGGGCAGTACGAACACCGGGGAGCTGTTTTTT. Translating it yields CASSLGSTNTGELFF.

This clonotype was detected only a few times. The chain couples TRBV27 to TRBJ1-5; 7 bases agree with TRBD1. Germline loops: CDR1 MNHEY, CDR2 SMNVEV (reference sequence). The CDR3 is made up of 16 amino acids. V trimming: 1 base; J trimming: 4 bases; junction bases outside the gene matches: 7. This CDR3 reads CASSLWVPGGNQPQHF. The CDR3 bases are TGTGCCAGCAGTTTATGGGTCCCAGGGGGGAATCAGCCCCAGCATTTT.

The V and J genes are TRBV2 and TRBJ2-1; unclear D gene. The CDR3 extends over 12 amino acids. Trimming removed 4 bases from V and 8 bases from J, with 9 bases in between. Germline V gene sequence: CDR1 SNHLY, CDR2 FYNNEI. The DNA for the CDR3 is TGTGCCAGCAGTGGAAAATTCGATGAGCAGTTCTTC. The encoded protein is CASSGKFDEQFF.

This clonotype was detected many times. The rearrangement uses TRBV18 and TRBJ1-2; D gene unclear. V was clipped by 4 bases and J by 13 bases, with 19 bases between them. This CDR3 has 13 residues. Per the germline V gene, CDR1 is KGHSH and CDR2 is LQKENI. DNA of the CDR3: TGTGCCAGCTCACACGAACCGATCGGGGAGCCCACCTTC. It yields the protein CASSHEPIGEPTF. The full variable domain, in which reference TRBV18 and TRBJ1-2 provide the parts outside the CDR3, is NAGVMQNPRHLVRRRGQEARLRCSPMKGHSHVYWYRQLPEEGLKFMVYLQKENIIDESGMPKERFSAEFPKEGPSILRIQQVVRGDSAAYFCASSHEPIGEPTFGSGTRLTVV.